Below are 25 T cell receptor beta chains sequenced from a single sample in a study of shared clonotypes between healthy human individuals. Generated by immunoSEQ multiplex PCR, the TCRdb table keeps only in-frame clones and is missing some. The sample shows some 2 million clones, 85% to 95% of them seen only once. Sequencing was performed on naive CD4+ T cells sorted from blood. Subset given: CD45RA+ positively selected. The receptors derive from a man between 18 and 35 years old in good health.

The chain links TRBV2 to TRBJ1-1; possible D gene TRBD1, 5 bases. Germline assignment: CDR1 SNHLY and CDR2 FYNNEI. The CDR3 is 14 residues long. V was clipped by 5 bases and J by 2 bases, with 12 bases between them. CDR3 sequence (DNA): TGTGCCAGCAGTCCTGGGGCGGGCAACACTGAAGCTTTCTTT. Encoded protein: CASSPGAGNTEAFF.

This clone was seen only once. CDR3 DNA: TGTGCCAGCAGCTTGCGAACAGGGGGGAACTATGGCTACACCTTC. Amino acids: CASSLRTGGNYGYTF. V is TRBV5-5 and J is TRBJ1-2; 8 nucleotides line up with TRBD1. Germline values: CDR1 SGHKS, CDR2 YYEKEE (reference sequence). This CDR3 has 15 residues. The V gene end was trimmed by 1 base and the J gene end by 2 bases; junction bases not matched to a gene: 4.

The chain has TRBV9 and TRBJ1-3; D not certain. The germline V gene encodes CDR1 SGDLS and CDR2 YYNGEE. The CDR3 length is 14 residues. The V end was cut by 4 bases, the J end by 4 bases, with 12 bases between. CDR3 region: CASSPSRLGNTIYF. In DNA form, the CDR3 reads TGTGCCAGCAGCCCCAGTAGGCTCGGAAACACCATATATTTT.

This chain joins TRBV9 and TRBJ2-3; the D is unclear. This CDR3 has 14 amino acids. From germline, CDR1 is SGDLS and CDR2 YYNGEE. V was clipped by 4 bases and J by 4 bases, with 13 bases between them. CDR3 amino acids: CASSLGSFADTQYF. CDR3 coding DNA: TGTGCCAGCAGCCTGGGTTCGTTTGCAGATACGCAGTATTTT.

The chain couples TRBV7-2 to TRBJ2-3, with 14 bases aligning to TRBD2. Unmatched junction bases numbered 12, after V lost 0 bases and J lost 4 bases. Germline V gives CDR1 SGHTA, CDR2 FQGNSA. The CDR3 totals 20 residues. CDR3 residues: CASSLAYPRLAGGPPDTQYF. The CDR3 region has the DNA TGTGCCAGCAGCTTAGCGTACCCGAGACTAGCGGGAGGGCCACCAGATACGCAGTATTTT.

The chain carries TRBV18 and TRBJ2-2; TRBD2 matches at 11 bases. The CDR3 runs 16 residues. Trimming took 3 bases from V and 6 from J; bases not matched to a gene: 6. Germline lookup yields CDR1 KGHSH and CDR2 LQKENI. CDR3 nucleotide sequence: TGTGCCAGCTCACCCATACTAGCGGGAGAAGCCGGGGAGCTGTTTTTT. Translating it yields CASSPILAGEAGELFF.

The gene calls are TRBV11-3 and TRBJ2-4, with TRBD2 matching over 14 bases. The CDR3 length is 20 residues. Trimming took 5 bases from V and 1 from J; bases not matched to a gene: 13. Germline V gives CDR1 SGHNT, CDR2 YENEEA. The CDR3 region has the DNA TGTGCCAGCAGCCCACACTCCGGGACTAGCGGGAGTGGGGCCAAAAACATTCAGTACTTC. Translating it yields CASSPHSGTSGSGAKNIQYF.

The J gene is TRBJ2-3, the V gene TRBV12-5; TRBD2 matches at 9 bases. The CDR3 sequence is 17 residues long. Looked up from germline, CDR1 is LGHNT and CDR2 is FRNRAP. The junction had 7 bases not matched to a gene; V was cut back by 1 base and J by 2 bases. The CDR3 DNA sequence: TGTGCTAGTGGTTTGGCCCGCGGCGGGGGGGTCACAGATACGCAGTATTTT. It translates to CASGLARGGGVTDTQYF.

This rearrangement joins TRBV6-5 to TRBJ2-7; no definite D call. The V end lost 2 bases, the J end lost 5 bases, and 7 bases lay between the germline ends. The CDR3 is 12 residues long. Looked up from germline, CDR1 is MNHEY and CDR2 is SVGAGI. The CDR3 loop is CASSYVADEQYF. CDR3 nucleotides: TGTGCCAGCAGTTACGTGGCAGACGAGCAGTACTTC.

This clone has a single count. As DNA, the CDR3 is TGCAGCGTTGCGGGTAAAGGACGGGTGTTCTCCTACGAGCAGTACTTC. Protein sequence: CSVAGKGRVFSYEQYF. The V and J genes are TRBV29-1 and TRBJ2-7; D remains unclear. Between the trimmed V and J ends, which lost 4 bases and 0 bases, there was a span of 19 bases. The CDR3 runs 16 residues. Germline loops: CDR1 SQVTM, CDR2 ANQGSEA.

The V call is TRBV5-5, the J call TRBJ1-2; 9 positions agree with TRBD1. CDR3 size: 15 residues. Germline trimming cut 0 bases from V and 4 bases from J; bases unmatched to any gene: 4. CDR1 is SGHKS and CDR2 is YYEKEE in the germline V gene (reference sequence). The CDR3, as DNA: TGTGCCAGCAGCTTGGGGGGACAGGGCCTCTATGGCTACACCTTC. Its protein product is CASSLGGQGLYGYTF.

The chain employs TRBV5-6 and TRBJ1-5, with 9 bases identical to TRBD1. The germline V gene encodes CDR1 SGHDT and CDR2 YYEEEE. With 3 bases clipped from V and 3 bases from J, the junction kept 7 bases outside the gene matches. This CDR3 region has 16 residues. CDR3 in amino acids: CASSSQGASDNQPQHF. As DNA, the CDR3 is TGTGCCAGCAGCTCACAGGGGGCTTCAGACAATCAGCCCCAGCATTTT.

Notes on this clone: This CDR3 is also generated by other DNA sequences in the sample. The chain has TRBV10-3 and TRBJ2-7; D remains ambiguous. The V gene's germline CDR1 is ENHRY and CDR2 SYGVKD. The CDR3 contains 12 residues. V lost 8 bases to trimming and J lost 2 bases, with 10 bases between them. DNA of the CDR3: TGTGCCATCTCCGACGGAACCTACGAGCAGTACTTC. Residues: CAISDGTYEQYF.

As for this clone: Other DNA sequences of this sample code for an identical CDR3. The chain couples TRBV5-6 to TRBJ1-5, with D uncertain. The CDR3 loop spans 14 amino acids. V lost 0 bases to trimming and J lost 4 bases, with 8 bases between them. Germline V gene lookup returns CDR1 SGHDT and CDR2 YYEEEE. DNA of the CDR3: TGTGCCAGCAGCTTGGGGACCGGGAATCAGCCCCAGCATTTT. This gives the protein CASSLGTGNQPQHF.

On this clone itself: The sample has other DNA sequences that encode this CDR3 too. V and J are TRBV5-4 and TRBJ2-7, with 8 bases fitting TRBD1. V was pared by 2 bases and J by 4 bases, with 5 bases of the junction left unmatched. There are 14 residues in the CDR3. Germline CDR1 and CDR2: SGHNT and YYREEE (reference sequence). CDR3: CASSLGQGLYEQYF. The CDR3 DNA sequence: TGTGCCAGCAGCTTAGGACAGGGATTATACGAGCAGTACTTC.

The rearrangement links TRBV5-4 to TRBJ2-7; 9 bases line up with TRBD1. This CDR3 is built from 13 residues. Trimming removed 4 bases from V and 6 bases from J; junction bases left unmatched: 5. Germline CDR1 and CDR2: SGHNT and YYREEE (reference sequence). The chain's CDR3 is CASSLQTGGEQYF. CDR3 bases: TGTGCCAGCAGCCTACAGACAGGGGGCGAGCAGTACTTC.

V is TRBV29-1 and J is TRBJ2-5; 14 bases map to TRBD2. CDR1 SQVTM and CDR2 ANQGSEA come from the germline V gene. The CDR3 runs to 16 residues. Unmatched junction bases numbered 12, after V lost 8 bases and J lost 4 bases. CDR3 sequence (DNA): TGCAGCAGTGGACTAGCGGGAGGCCCCAGGGGAGAGACCCAGTACTTC. It is translated as CSSGLAGGPRGETQYF.

The rearrangement joins TRBV19 to TRBJ1-1, with TRBD1 identical over 9 bases. The CDR3 spans 16 residues. Losses at the gene ends were 5 bases for V and 0 bases for J; bases not matched to a gene: 7. Germline CDR1 reads LNHDA; CDR2 reads SQIVND (reference sequence). CDR3 in DNA: TGTGCCAGTAGTCGAGGACAGGGGATACTGAACACTGAAGCTTTCTTT. Amino acid sequence: CASSRGQGILNTEAFF. Full variable domain (missing parts from reference TRBV19 and TRBJ1-1): DGGITQSPKYLFRKEGQNVTLSCEQNLNHDAMYWYRQDPGQGLRLIYYSQIVNDFQKGDIAEGYSVSREKKESFPLTVTSAQKNPTAFYLCASSRGQGILNTEAFFGQGTRLTVV.

V and J are TRBV5-8 and TRBJ2-7; 9 bases fit TRBD1. CDR1 and CDR2 from the germline V gene are SGHTS and YDEGEE. CDR3 length equals 15 residues. The J segment lost 7 bases and the V segment lost 3 bases, leaving 11 bases of the junction unmatched. The CDR3: CASSSRDGTGWEQYF. In nucleotides, the CDR3 is TGTGCCAGCAGCTCGAGAGATGGGACAGGGTGGGAGCAGTACTTC. Together with reference TRBV5-8 and TRBJ2-7, the CDR3 gives the full variable domain: EAGVTQSPTHLIKTRGQQATLRCSPISGHTSVYWYQQALGLGLQFLLWYDEGEERNRGNFPPRFSGRQFPNYSSELNVNALELEDSALYLCASSSRDGTGWEQYFGPGTRLTVT.

The V call is TRBV5-1, the J call TRBJ2-3; D call uncertain. From germline, CDR1 is SGHRS and CDR2 YFSETQ. V lost 2 bases, J lost 2 bases, and 6 bases lay in between. CDR3 length equals 13 residues. The CDR3 region has the DNA TGCGCCAGCAGCTTCGAATCCACAGATACGCAGTATTTT. It specifies CASSFESTDTQYF. The complete variable domain, with remaining parts taken from reference TRBV5-1 and TRBJ2-3, reads KAGVTQTPRYLIKTRGQQVTLSCSPISGHRSVSWYQQTPGQGLQFLFEYFSETQRNKGNFPGRFSGRQFSNSRSEMNVSTLELGDSALYLCASSFESTDTQYFGPGTRLTVL.

The CDR3 here is CASRLGESNQPQHF. The CDR3, as DNA: TGTGCCAGCAGGCTCGGGGAAAGCAATCAGCCCCAGCATTTT. This chain links TRBV6-6 with TRBJ1-5, with D unresolved. In germline, CDR1 is MNHNY, CDR2 SVGAGI (reference sequence). This CDR3 is 14 amino acids long. V was pared by 6 bases and J by 1 base, with 10 bases between.

The gene calls are TRBV6-6 and TRBJ1-1; D possibly corresponds to TRBD1 (5 bases). V was trimmed by 2 bases and J by 2 bases, leaving 12 bases between them. Germline V gene lookup returns CDR1 MNHNY and CDR2 SVGAGI (reference sequence). CDR3 length: 15 amino acids. Here the CDR3 reads CASSYGTTANTEAFF. The CDR3 DNA reads TGTGCCAGCAGTTACGGGACCACAGCTAACACTGAAGCTTTCTTT.

V and J are TRBV4-3 and TRBJ1-2, with TRBD1 matching over 7 bases. Germline CDR1 is LGHNA and CDR2 is YSLEER. The CDR3 totals 16 residues. J lost 4 bases, V lost 0 bases, and 8 bases had no gene match. CDR3 region: CASSQDNNRDSYGYTF. CDR3 coding DNA: TGCGCCAGCAGCCAAGATAATAACAGGGACAGCTATGGCTACACCTTC.

The rearrangement uses TRBV4-2 and TRBJ2-1; weak D call: TRBD2 (5 bases). This CDR3 region has 14 residues. The ends were cut back, 1 base at V and 6 bases at J, with 10 bases in the middle. The germline V gene encodes CDR1 LGHNA and CDR2 YNFKEQ. The CDR3 sequence: CASSQGTLSNEQFF. CDR3 in DNA: TGTGCCAGCAGCCAAGGGACTCTCTCCAATGAGCAGTTCTTC.

This clone has a handful of counts. This chain uses TRBV9 with TRBJ2-3, with unresolved D. Germline V gene data show CDR1 as SGDLS and CDR2 as YYNGEE. The CDR3 length is 15 residues. V was clipped by 0 bases and J by 5 bases, with 13 bases between them. The CDR3 nucleotides are TGTGCCAGCAGCGTAGGAGGTTTAGGGATAGATACGCAGTATTTT. This gives the protein CASSVGGLGIDTQYF.